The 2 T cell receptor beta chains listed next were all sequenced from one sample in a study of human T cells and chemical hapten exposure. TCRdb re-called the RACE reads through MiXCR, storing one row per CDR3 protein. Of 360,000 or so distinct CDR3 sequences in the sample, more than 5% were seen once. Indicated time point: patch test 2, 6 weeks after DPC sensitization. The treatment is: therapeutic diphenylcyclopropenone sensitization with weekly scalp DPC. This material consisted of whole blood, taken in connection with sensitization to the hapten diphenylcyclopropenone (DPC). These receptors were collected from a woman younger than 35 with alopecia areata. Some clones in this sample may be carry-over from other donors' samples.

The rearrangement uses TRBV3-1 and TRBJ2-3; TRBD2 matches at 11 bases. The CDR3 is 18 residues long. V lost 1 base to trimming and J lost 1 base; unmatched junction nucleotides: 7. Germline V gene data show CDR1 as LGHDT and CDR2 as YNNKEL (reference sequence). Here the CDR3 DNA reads TGTGCCAGCAGCCAAGGACTAGCGGGGCCGTATGGCACAGATACGCAGTATTTT. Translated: CASSQGLAGPYGTDTQYF.

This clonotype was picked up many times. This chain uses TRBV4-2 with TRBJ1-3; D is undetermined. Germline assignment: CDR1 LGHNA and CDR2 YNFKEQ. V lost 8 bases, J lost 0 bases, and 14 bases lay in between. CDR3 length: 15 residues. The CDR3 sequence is CASGTYGSSGNTIYF. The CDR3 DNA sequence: TGTGCCAGCGGCACCTACGGAAGCTCTGGAAACACCATATATTTT.